These 6 T cell receptor beta chains were sequenced from one sample in a study of identical twins. One entry per CDR3 protein, called by TCRdb with MiXCR from the 5' RACE reads. This sample has 540,000 or so distinct CDR3 sequences; 20% to 25% occur once, and the top ten carry approximately 0.5%. Another study also made use of these data, one on yellow fever vaccine responses in identical twins.

The specimen sequenced was CD4+ T cells sorted from blood. These receptors all stem from a woman aged 18-35 years in good health.

The genes are TRBV2 and TRBJ2-7; tentatively, D is TRBD1 or TRBD2 (5 bases each). The CDR3 runs to 12 residues. Germline CDR1 is SNHLY and CDR2 is FYNNEI. Trimming shortened V by 6 bases and J by 12 bases, and 18 bases separated the two germline ends. CDR3 amino acids: CASRASGTRRYV. The CDR3 region has the DNA TGTGCCAGCAGAGCTAGTGGGACCCGGAGGTACGTC.

This clonotype has more than one count but fewer than ten. The V and J genes are TRBV18 and TRBJ2-7, with 7 bases matching TRBD1. This CDR3 region has 17 residues. Germline V lookup: CDR1 KGHSH, CDR2 LQKENI. Trimming at V came to 5 bases and at J to 2 bases, leaving 15 bases not matched to a gene. As DNA, the CDR3 is TGTGCCAGCTCAGCTAAAGTAGGGGCCAGGGGGACCTACGAGCAGTACGTC. This codes for CASSAKVGARGTYEQYV.

This clonotype appeared once. The chain joins TRBV6-1 to TRBJ2-7, with D perhaps matching TRBD1 (5 bases). From germline, CDR1 is MNHNS and CDR2 SASEGT. V was shortened by 8 bases and J by 2 bases, with 16 bases between the two germline ends. There are 14 residues in the CDR3. CDR3 DNA: TGTGCCAGCGGGAAAGGGGATGGGGCCTACGAGCAGTACTTC. Its protein is CASGKGDGAYEQYF.

This clonotype was recorded a few times. This chain links TRBV5-1 with TRBJ2-5; the D call may be TRBD1 or TRBD2 (5 bases each). The V end lost 0 bases, the J end lost 3 bases, and 9 bases lay between the germline ends. Germline V gives CDR1 SGHRS, CDR2 YFSETQ. The CDR3 runs to 14 residues. CDR3 nucleotide sequence: TGCGCCAGCAGCTTGGGGGACGTTAAAGAGACCCAGTACTTC. Translation gives CASSLGDVKETQYF.

A remark on this clonotype: At one end, the junction sequence differs from germline, possibly due to a read error. This chain links TRBV6-5 with TRBJ2-5; weak D call: TRBD1 (7 bases). The CDR3 is 12 residues long. Germline V gives CDR1 MNHEY, CDR2 SVGAGI. This chain's CDR3 is CASSGGGGRWNF. CDR3 nucleotides: TGTGCCAGCAGTGGTGGAGGGGGCAGGTGGAACTTC.

This clonotype appeared a few times. The gene calls are TRBV18 and TRBJ1-1; 9 bases align to TRBD1. CDR1 KGHSH and CDR2 LQKENI come from the germline V gene. This CDR3 contains 15 residues. The junction had 3 bases not matched to a gene; V was cut back by 0 bases and J by 4 bases. The CDR3 is CASSPPDRGLTEAFF. DNA of the CDR3: TGTGCCAGCTCACCACCGGACAGGGGTCTCACTGAAGCTTTCTTT. The full variable domain, completed using reference TRBV18 and TRBJ1-1, is NAGVMQNPRHLVRRRGQEARLRCSPMKGHSHVYWYRQLPEEGLKFMVYLQKENIIDESGMPKERFSAEFPKEGPSILRIQQVVRGDSAAYFCASSPPDRGLTEAFFGQGTRLTVV.